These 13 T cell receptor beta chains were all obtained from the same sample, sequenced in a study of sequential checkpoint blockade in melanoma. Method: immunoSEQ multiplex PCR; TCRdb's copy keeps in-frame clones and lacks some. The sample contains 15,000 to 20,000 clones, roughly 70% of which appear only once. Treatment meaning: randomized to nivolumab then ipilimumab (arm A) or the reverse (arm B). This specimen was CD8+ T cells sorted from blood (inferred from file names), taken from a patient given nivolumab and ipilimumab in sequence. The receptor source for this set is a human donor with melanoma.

CDR3 amino acids: CAISESGADGELFF. DNA of the CDR3: TGTGCCATCAGTGAGTCCGGAGCTGACGGGGAGCTGTTTTTT. V is TRBV10-3 and J is TRBJ2-2; D gene ambiguous. The CDR3 consists of 14 residues. V was trimmed by 0 bases and J by 7 bases, leaving 9 bases between them. Germline CDR1 ENHRY, CDR2 SYGVKD.

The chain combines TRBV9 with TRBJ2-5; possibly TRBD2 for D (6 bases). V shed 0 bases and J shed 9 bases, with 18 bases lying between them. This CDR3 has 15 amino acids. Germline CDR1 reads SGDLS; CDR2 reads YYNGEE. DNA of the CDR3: TGTGCCAGCAGCGTAGAAGGAAGCGGGCTCGAGGCCCAGTACTTC. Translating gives CASSVEGSGLEAQYF.

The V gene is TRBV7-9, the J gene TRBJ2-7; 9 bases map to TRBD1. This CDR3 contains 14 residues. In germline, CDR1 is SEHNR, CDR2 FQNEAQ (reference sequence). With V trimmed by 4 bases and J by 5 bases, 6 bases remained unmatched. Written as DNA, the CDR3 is TGTGCCAGCAGCTCCCGGGACAGGGACGACGAGCAGTACTTC. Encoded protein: CASSSRDRDDEQYF.

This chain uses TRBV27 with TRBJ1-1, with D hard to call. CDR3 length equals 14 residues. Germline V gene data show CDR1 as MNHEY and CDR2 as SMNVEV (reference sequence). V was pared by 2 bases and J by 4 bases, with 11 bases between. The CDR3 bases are TGTGCCAGCAGTTTACGGGGATTTGGCACTGAAGCTTTCTTT. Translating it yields CASSLRGFGTEAFF.

The CDR3 reads CASSLRQGGETQYF. CDR3 coding DNA: TGTGCCAGCAGTTTACGACAGGGGGGAGAGACCCAGTACTTC. This chain links TRBV28 with TRBJ2-5; the match to TRBD1 covers 9 bases. J was trimmed by 4 bases and V by 2 bases; bases with no gene match: 2. The CDR3 consists of 14 residues. CDR1 MDHEN and CDR2 SYDVKM come from the germline V gene.

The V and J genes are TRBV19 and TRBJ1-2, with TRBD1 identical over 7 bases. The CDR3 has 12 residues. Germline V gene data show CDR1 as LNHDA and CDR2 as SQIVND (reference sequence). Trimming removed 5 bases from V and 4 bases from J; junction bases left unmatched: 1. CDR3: CASSPGGYGYTF. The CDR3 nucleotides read TGTGCCAGTAGTCCAGGGGGCTATGGCTACACCTTC. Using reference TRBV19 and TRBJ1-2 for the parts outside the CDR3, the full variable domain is DGGITQSPKYLFRKEGQNVTLSCEQNLNHDAMYWYRQDPGQGLRLIYYSQIVNDFQKGDIAEGYSVSREKKESFPLTVTSAQKNPTAFYLCASSPGGYGYTFGSGTRLTVV.

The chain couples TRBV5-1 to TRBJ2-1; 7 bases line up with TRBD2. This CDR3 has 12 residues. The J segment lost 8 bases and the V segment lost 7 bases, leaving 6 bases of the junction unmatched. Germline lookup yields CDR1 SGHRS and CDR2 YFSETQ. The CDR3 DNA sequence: TGCGCCAGCGGAGCGGGATCGGATGAGCAGTTCTTC. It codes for CASGAGSDEQFF.

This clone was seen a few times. CDR3 bases: TGTGCCAGCAGCCAAAGAGACAGGGGGCGCGCGGAGACCCAGTACTTC. Its translation is CASSQRDRGRAETQYF. The rearrangement joins TRBV7-9 to TRBJ2-5; 10 nucleotides line up with TRBD1. CDR1 and CDR2 from the germline V gene are SEHNR and FQNEAQ (reference sequence). The CDR3 is 16 amino acids. Unmatched junction bases numbered 11, after V lost 5 bases and J lost 5 bases.

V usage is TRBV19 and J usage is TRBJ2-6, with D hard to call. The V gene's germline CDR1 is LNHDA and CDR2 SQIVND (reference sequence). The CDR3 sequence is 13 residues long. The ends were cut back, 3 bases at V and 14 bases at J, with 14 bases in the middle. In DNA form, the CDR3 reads TGTGCCAGTAGTATCGTGGCCCGACAAATCCTGACTTTC. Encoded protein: CASSIVARQILTF.

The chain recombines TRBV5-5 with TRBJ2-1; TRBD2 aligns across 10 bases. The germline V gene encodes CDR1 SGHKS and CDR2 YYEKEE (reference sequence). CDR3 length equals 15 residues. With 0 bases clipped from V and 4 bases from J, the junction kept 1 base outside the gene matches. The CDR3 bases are TGTGCCAGCAGCTTGGGACTAGCGGGTTACAATGAGCAGTTCTTC. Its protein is CASSLGLAGYNEQFF.

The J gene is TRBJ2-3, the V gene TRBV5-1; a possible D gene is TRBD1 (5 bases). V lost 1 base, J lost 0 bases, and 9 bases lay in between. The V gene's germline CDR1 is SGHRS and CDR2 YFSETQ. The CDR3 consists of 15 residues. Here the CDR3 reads CASSLFAGSTDTQYF. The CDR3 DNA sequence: TGCGCCAGCAGCTTGTTTGCAGGGAGCACAGATACGCAGTATTTT.

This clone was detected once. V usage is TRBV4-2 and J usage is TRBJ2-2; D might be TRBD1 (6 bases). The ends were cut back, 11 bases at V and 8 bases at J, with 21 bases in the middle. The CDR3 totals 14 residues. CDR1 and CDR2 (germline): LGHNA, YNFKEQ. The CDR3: CAPRRDILAGELFF. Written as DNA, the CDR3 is TGTGCCCCCCGCCGGGACATACTGGCTGGGGAGCTGTTTTTT.

The CDR3 is CASSLEWTRRGNEQFF. The CDR3, as DNA: TGTGCCAGCAGCTTAGAGTGGACTAGGAGGGGCAATGAGCAGTTCTTC. The V call is TRBV13, the J call TRBJ2-1, with 7 nucleotides matching TRBD2. This CDR3 contains 16 residues. Germline trimming cut 1 base from V and 6 bases from J; bases unmatched to any gene: 9. Germline CDR1 is PRHDT and CDR2 is FYEKMQ (reference sequence). The variable domain in full, with the rest retrieved from reference TRBV13 and TRBJ2-1, is AAGVIQSPRHLIKEKRETATLKCYPIPRHDTVYWYQQGPGQDPQFLISFYEKMQSDKGSIPDRFSAQQFSDYHSELNMSSLELGDSALYFCASSLEWTRRGNEQFFGPGTRLTVL.